This T cell receptor beta chain was identified in a study of cytomegalovirus exposure and HLA in healthy donors. Primers for the PCR totalled 60 Vbeta and 13 Jbeta. The data were produced by immunoSEQ multiplex PCR, yet TCRdb's version contains in-frame clones alone and is incomplete. The table has around 150,000 clones, roughly 70% seen once. The germline V gene has CDR1 SQVTM and CDR2 ANQGSEA. Trimming shortened V by 7 bases and J by 2 bases, and 10 bases separated the two germline ends. The CDR3 runs 12 residues. The sequenced material came from PBMCs. The receptor comes from a male donor in good health and CMV-seronegative. This sequence joins TRBV29-1 and TRBJ2-3, with D tentatively TRBD1 (5 bases). CDR3 in amino acids: CSAAGFTDTQYF. CDR3 sequence (DNA): TGCAGCGCTGCAGGGTTCACAGATACGCAGTATTTT.